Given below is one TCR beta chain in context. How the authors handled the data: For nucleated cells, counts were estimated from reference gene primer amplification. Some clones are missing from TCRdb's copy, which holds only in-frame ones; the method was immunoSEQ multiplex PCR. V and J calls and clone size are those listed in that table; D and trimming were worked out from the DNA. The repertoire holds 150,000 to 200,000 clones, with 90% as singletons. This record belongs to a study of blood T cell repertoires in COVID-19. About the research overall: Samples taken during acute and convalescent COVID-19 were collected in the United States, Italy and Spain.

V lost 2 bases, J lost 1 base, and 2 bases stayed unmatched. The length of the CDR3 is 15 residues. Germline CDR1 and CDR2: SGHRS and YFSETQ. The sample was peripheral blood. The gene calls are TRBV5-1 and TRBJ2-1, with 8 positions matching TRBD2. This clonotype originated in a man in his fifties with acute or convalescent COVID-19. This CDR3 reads CASSLAGASYNEQFF. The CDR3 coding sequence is TGCGCCAGCAGCTTAGCGGGAGCTTCCTACAATGAGCAGTTCTTC.